This T cell receptor (beta chain) appears in the sequencing data of a study of T cell changes during pregnancy in multiple sclerosis. V shed 6 bases, J shed 7 bases, and the junction held 7 bases outside the gene matches. The CDR3 extends over 14 amino acids. Germline CDR1 reads ENHRY; CDR2 reads SYGVKD. Some clones are missing from TCRdb's copy, which holds only in-frame ones; the method was immunoSEQ multiplex PCR. The profile shows approximately 36,000 clones, 93% of them singletons. Source: CD4+ T cells from peripheral blood mononuclear cells, taken in the first trimester of pregnancy. The TCR was taken from a female donor with multiple sclerosis, enrolled in a pregnancy study. The gene calls are TRBV10-3 and TRBJ2-1; 9 bases agree with TRBD1. The DNA for the CDR3 is TGTGCCATCAGCCAGGGACAGGGCGGGAATGAGCAGTTCTTC. Its translation: CAISQGQGGNEQFF.